The present T cell receptor beta chain was sequenced within a study of blood T cell repertoires in COVID-19. About the research overall: Researchers got acute and convalescent COVID-19 samples from the United States, Italy and Spain.

This CDR3 spans 14 amino acids. Germline V lookup: CDR1 SQVTM, CDR2 ANQGSEA. The V segment lost 7 bases and the J segment 1 base; nucleotides outside the gene matches: 5. Profiling relied on immunoSEQ multiplex PCR, and the TCRdb table lists in-frame clones only, not all of them. The sample holds under 150,000 clones, more than 70% seen once. Input material: peripheral blood. The chain uses TRBV29-1 and TRBJ2-2; 8 bases are a match to TRBD1. The receptor comes from a human donor in a cohort sampled during active COVID-19. Here the CDR3 reads CSATGTGNTGELFF. The DNA for the CDR3 is TGCAGCGCAACCGGGACAGGGAACACCGGGGAGCTGTTTTTT.